This T cell receptor (beta chain) was identified during a study of blood T cells in healthy people across ages. Regarding the study as a whole: Changes seen in expanded clonotypes were possibly confounded by donor CMV status left unknown. As naive T cell percentage varied, TCR beta diversity correlated strongly with it.

This clonotype has more than one count but fewer than ten. Its antigen is currently unknown. A second PCR, run for roughly 7 to 12 cycles, used a sample-barcoded 5' primer plus a J-beta primer mix. TCRdb recomputed calls from the 5' RACE reads with MiXCR, one row per CDR3 protein. This sample has around 900,000 distinct CDR3 sequences; about 28% occur once, and the top ten carry 17%. Healthy Caucasian individuals from Russia aged about 6 to 95 were enrolled as donors. Each donor's blood draw was around 9.1 milliliters of peripheral blood. CDR3 length: 16 amino acids. The sample comprised blood. This sequence originates from a woman over 75 in good health. The chain is built from TRBV12-3 or TRBV12-4 and TRBJ2-1, with 7 bases that match TRBD2. Matching the DNA end better, TRBJ2-7 makes the J call doubtful. The CDR3 sequence: CASSQRGVSSYNEQYF. The CDR3, as DNA: TGTGCCAGCAGTCAACGGGGGGTGAGCTCCTACAACGAGCAGTACTTC.